What follows is one T cell receptor beta chain and its context. Its antigen is still unknown. After removal of 4 bases from V and 5 bases from J, the junction contained 6 bases not matched to a gene. Germline CDR1 and CDR2: WNHNN and SYGVQD (reference sequence). The CDR3 has 14 amino acids. Some clones are missing from TCRdb's copy, which holds only in-frame ones; the method was immunoSEQ multiplex PCR. The sample records roughly 32,000 clones, 65% to 90% being singletons. This record belongs to a study of T cells in narcolepsy. Study findings and constraints: Autoreactive HCRT-specific and TRIB2-specific clonotypes were marked in same-patient CSF-versus-blood CD4+ comparisons.

Sequenced input: CD45RA- memory CD4+ T cells from PBMCs. V is TRBV10-1 and J is TRBJ2-5, with TRBD1 matching over 8 bases. This sequence originates from a human donor with narcolepsy. DNA of the CDR3: TGCGCCAGCAGTGGCAGGGGGCGCCGGGAGACCCAGTACTTC. Protein sequence: CASSGRGRRETQYF.